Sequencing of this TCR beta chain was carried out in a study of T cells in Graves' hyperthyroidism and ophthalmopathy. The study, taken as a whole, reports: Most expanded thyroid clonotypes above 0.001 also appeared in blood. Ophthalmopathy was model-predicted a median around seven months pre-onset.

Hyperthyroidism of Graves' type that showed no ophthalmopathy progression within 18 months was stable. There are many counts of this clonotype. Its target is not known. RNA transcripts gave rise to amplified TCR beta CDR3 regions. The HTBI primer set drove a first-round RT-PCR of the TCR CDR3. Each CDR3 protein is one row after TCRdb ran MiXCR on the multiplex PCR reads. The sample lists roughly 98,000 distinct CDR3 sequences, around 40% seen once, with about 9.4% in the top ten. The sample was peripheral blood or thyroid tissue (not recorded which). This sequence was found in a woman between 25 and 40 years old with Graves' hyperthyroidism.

CDR3 in DNA: TGCAGTGCTAGATCAGGCAGGACCTACGAGCAGTACTTC. Protein sequence: CSARSGRTYEQYF. V gene TRBV20-1 combines with J gene TRBJ2-7, with no clear D. Trimming pared 2 bases from V and 2 bases from J, leaving 10 bases between. The CDR3 is 13 residues long. Germline loops: CDR1 DFQATT, CDR2 SNEGSKA (reference sequence).